This section outlines one T cell receptor beta chain sequence together with its context. Antigen: not known. The sample originates from a study of T cells in localized non-small cell lung cancer. Overall study results and limits: Longer overall survival was seen with higher T cell density measured in blood. Uninvolved adjacent lung had the highest recorded T cell clonality, with tumor below it. There were a median roughly 62 of the top 100 tumor clones appearing in adjacent lung. Sequencing involved a lone tumor region, leaving heterogeneity possible.

Between the trimmed V and J ends, which lost 3 bases and 2 bases, there was a span of 11 bases. Germline V gene lookup returns CDR1 MGHRA and CDR2 YSYEKL. The length of the CDR3 is 15 residues. Measured with immunoSEQ multiplex PCR; TCRdb has only the in-frame clones, and not every one. Of tens of thousands of clones detected, about 90% appear once; the ten largest clones hold around 4%. This receptor was obtained from a woman aged 40-69 years with stage III lung adenocarcinoma. The V gene is TRBV4-1, the J gene TRBJ2-1; D assignment may be TRBD1 or TRBD2 (5 bases each). Sequencing was performed on peripheral blood mononuclear cells, taken before any cancer treatment. As DNA, the CDR3 is TGCGCCAGCAGCCAGGGGGTCAAACCCTACAATGAGCAGTTCTTC. This sequence encodes CASSQGVKPYNEQFF.